This T cell receptor (beta chain) was captured in a study of CD8 T cells in ankylosing spondylitis. Trimming pared 5 bases from V and 6 bases from J, leaving 23 bases between. The CDR3 spans 16 residues. Looked up from germline, CDR1 is SQVTM and CDR2 is ANQGSEA. Libraries for TCR beta were made by quantitative 5'-RACE with molecular barcodes. TCRdb re-analysed the 5' RACE reads in MiXCR, keeping a single row per CDR3 protein. The table includes tens of thousands of distinct CDR3 sequences, around 7.2% detected once. Study results and limitations: Clones linked to disease, bearing a CD8+ phenotype, were relatively rare in peripheral blood. Ankylosing spondylitis blood seemed to carry a telltale TCR beta motif made of under ten highly homologous variants. Reportedly, matched ankylosing spondylitis synovial fluid was significantly enriched for disease-linked clones.

There are many counts of this clonotype. Its antigen is as yet unknown. The gene calls are TRBV29-1 and TRBJ2-1; D remains unclear. The clonotype was recovered from a male donor with ankylosing spondylitis or in good health (not recorded which). The sequenced material came from blood, either unsorted or a sorted T cell fraction (not recorded which). Here the CDR3 DNA reads TGCAGCGTTATTTCCACGCCTCAGATCCCGGGCAATGAGCAGTTCTTC. Encoded protein: CSVISTPQIPGNEQFF.